Below, 11 T cell receptor beta chains from the same sample are listed, as sequenced in a study of human T cells and chemical hapten exposure. A single record per CDR3 protein comes from TCRdb applying MiXCR to the RACE reads. The top ten hold less than 10% of the sample, which has approximately 350,000 distinct CDR3 sequences, 5.5% to 8% seen once. Sample time point: patch test 1, 2 weeks after DPC sensitization. The treatment denotes: therapeutic diphenylcyclopropenone sensitization with weekly scalp DPC. The specimen comprised whole blood, sampled in connection with sensitization to the hapten diphenylcyclopropenone (DPC). These receptors were taken from a woman between 18 and 30 years old with alopecia areata. Some clones in this sample may be carry-over from other donors' samples.

The chain carries TRBV29-1 and TRBJ2-2, with D possibly matching TRBD2 (5 bases). V was cut by 6 bases and J by 3 bases, with 8 bases left in between. This CDR3 spans 12 amino acids. Germline V gene sequence: CDR1 SQVTM, CDR2 ANQGSEA. DNA of the CDR3: TGCAGCGTGTACGGGGACACCGGGGAGCTGTTTTTT. Amino acids: CSVYGDTGELFF.

The chain links TRBV6-6 to TRBJ1-5, with unresolved D. Germline-derived CDR1 and CDR2 are MNHNY and SVGAGI (reference sequence). V dropped 2 bases and J dropped 7 bases, with 9 bases sitting between them. The CDR3 is 13 amino acids. CDR3 DNA sequence: TGTGCCAGCAGTTACGGGCAAGGGCAGCCCCAGCATTTT. Protein product: CASSYGQGQPQHF.

This clonotype was observed many times. The chain links TRBV6-6 to TRBJ2-3, with D uncertain. CDR1 is MNHNY and CDR2 is SVGAGI in the germline V gene (reference sequence). V lost 2 bases and J 0 bases, leaving 9 bases between the germline ends. The CDR3 totals 15 residues. CDR3 in DNA: TGTGCCAGCAGTTACGAAGCCACTAGCACAGATACGCAGTATTTT. Translation: CASSYEATSTDTQYF.

This clonotype has a handful of counts. This rearrangement joins TRBV11-2 to TRBJ2-1; D is undetermined. With 1 base removed from V and 12 bases from J, the gap between germline ends came to 19 bases. The CDR3 is 15 residues long. Looked up from germline, CDR1 is SGHAT and CDR2 is FQNNGV. CDR3 protein: CASSLGPASVRWQFF. CDR3 nucleotide sequence: TGTGCCAGCAGCTTAGGGCCAGCCAGCGTACGATGGCAGTTCTTC.

The chain combines TRBV27 with TRBJ2-3; the D is unclear. This CDR3 spans 13 amino acids. Trimming cost V 5 bases and J 5 bases, with 11 bases left between them. Germline V gene sequence: CDR1 MNHEY, CDR2 SMNVEV (reference sequence). CDR3 DNA: TGTGCCAGCAGTCCCCACCGGAAAGATACGCAGTATTTT. Protein: CASSPHRKDTQYF.

This clonotype was detected ten times or more. This rearrangement joins TRBV12-3 or TRBV12-4 to TRBJ2-6, with 10 bases lining up with TRBD1. V lost 5 bases to trimming and J lost 2 bases; unmatched junction nucleotides: 3. There are 16 residues in the CDR3. For the CDR3, the DNA is TGTGCCAGCAGTCTCGGACAGGGGGCTGGGGCCAACGTCCTGACTTTC. Translated: CASSLGQGAGANVLTF.

This clonotype came up a few times. The chain couples TRBV7-2 to TRBJ2-1; D remains ambiguous. The CDR3 has 12 amino acids. The V gene's germline CDR1 is SGHTA and CDR2 FQGNSA. Trimming took 5 bases from V and 10 from J, leaving 12 bases between them. CDR3: CASSPASPEQFF. The CDR3 DNA follows: TGTGCCAGCAGCCCCGCTTCCCCAGAGCAGTTCTTC. Together with reference TRBV7-2 and TRBJ2-1, the CDR3 gives the full variable domain: GAGVSQSPSNKVTEKGKDVELRCDPISGHTALYWYRQSLGQGLEFLIYFQGNSAPDKSGLPSDRFSAERTGGSVSTLTIQRTQQEDSAVYLCASSPASPEQFFGPGTRLTVL.

This clonotype appeared a few times. The chain carries TRBV6-2 or TRBV6-3 and TRBJ1-6, with a weak D call TRBD1 (5 bases). V lost 0 bases, J lost 9 bases, and 9 bases lay in between. This CDR3 has 14 residues. Germline loops: CDR1 MNHEY, CDR2 SVGEGT. The chain's CDR3 is CASSYSGRRSPLHF. CDR3 coding DNA: TGTGCCAGCAGTTACTCGGGACGGCGTTCACCCCTCCACTTT.

In its sample, this clonotype was seen a few times. The chain employs TRBV20-1 and TRBJ2-3, with TRBD1 matching 9 bases. Germline CDR1 and CDR2: DFQATT and SNEGSKA (reference sequence). Trimming removed 5 bases from V and 1 base from J; junction bases left unmatched: 7. CDR3 length: 15 amino acids. This CDR3 is CSASGTGRGTDTQYF. In DNA, the CDR3 is TGCAGTGCTTCTGGGACAGGGAGAGGCACAGATACGCAGTATTTT.

This clonotype has a handful of counts. This rearrangement joins TRBV29-1 to TRBJ2-7; 7 bases map to TRBD1. With 3 bases clipped from V and 2 bases from J, the junction kept 7 bases outside the gene matches. This CDR3 is built from 14 residues. The germline CDR1 and CDR2 sequences are SQVTM and ANQGSEA. CDR3 bases: TGCAGCGTTGAGGGACAGCAAGAGACCTACGAGCAGTACTTC. Its translation is CSVEGQQETYEQYF.

This clonotype was seen a few times. The chain links TRBV29-1 to TRBJ1-2, with a weak D call TRBD1 (6 bases). Trimming removed 0 bases at V and 7 bases at J, with 15 bases between. CDR1 is SQVTM, CDR2 ANQGSEA, per germline. This CDR3 spans 14 amino acids. CDR3 coding DNA: TGCAGCGTTGAAGACGGGTCAGGGGTCCCTGGCTACACCTTC. Translated, it gives CSVEDGSGVPGYTF.